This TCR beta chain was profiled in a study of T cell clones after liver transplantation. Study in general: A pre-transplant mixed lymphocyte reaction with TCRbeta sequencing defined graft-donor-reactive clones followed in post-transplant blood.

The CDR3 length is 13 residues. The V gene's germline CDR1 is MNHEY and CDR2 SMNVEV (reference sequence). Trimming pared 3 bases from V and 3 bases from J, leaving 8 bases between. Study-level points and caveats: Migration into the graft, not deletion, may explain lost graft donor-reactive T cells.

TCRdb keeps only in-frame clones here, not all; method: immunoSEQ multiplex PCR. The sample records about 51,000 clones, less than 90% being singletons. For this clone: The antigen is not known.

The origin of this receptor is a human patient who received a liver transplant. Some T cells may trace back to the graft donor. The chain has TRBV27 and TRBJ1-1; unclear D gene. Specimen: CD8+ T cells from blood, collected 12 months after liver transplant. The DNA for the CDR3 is TGTGCCAGCAGTTTCGCGGCCCACACTGAAGCTTTCTTT. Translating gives CASSFAAHTEAFF.